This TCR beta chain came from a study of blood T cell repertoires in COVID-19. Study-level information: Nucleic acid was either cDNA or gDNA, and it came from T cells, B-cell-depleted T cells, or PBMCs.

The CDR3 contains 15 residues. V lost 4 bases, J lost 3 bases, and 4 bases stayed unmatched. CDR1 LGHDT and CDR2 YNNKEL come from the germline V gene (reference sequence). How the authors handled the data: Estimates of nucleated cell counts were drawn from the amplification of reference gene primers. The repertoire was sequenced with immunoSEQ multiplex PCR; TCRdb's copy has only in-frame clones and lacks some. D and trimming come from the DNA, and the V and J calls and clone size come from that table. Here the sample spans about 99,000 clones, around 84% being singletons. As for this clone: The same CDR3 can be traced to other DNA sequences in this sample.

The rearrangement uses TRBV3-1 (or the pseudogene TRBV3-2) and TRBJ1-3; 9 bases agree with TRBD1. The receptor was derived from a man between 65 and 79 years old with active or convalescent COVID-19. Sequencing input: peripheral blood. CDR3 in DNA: TGTGCCAGCAGCCTACAGGGGGCGCGTGGAAACACCATATATTTT. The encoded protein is CASSLQGARGNTIYF.